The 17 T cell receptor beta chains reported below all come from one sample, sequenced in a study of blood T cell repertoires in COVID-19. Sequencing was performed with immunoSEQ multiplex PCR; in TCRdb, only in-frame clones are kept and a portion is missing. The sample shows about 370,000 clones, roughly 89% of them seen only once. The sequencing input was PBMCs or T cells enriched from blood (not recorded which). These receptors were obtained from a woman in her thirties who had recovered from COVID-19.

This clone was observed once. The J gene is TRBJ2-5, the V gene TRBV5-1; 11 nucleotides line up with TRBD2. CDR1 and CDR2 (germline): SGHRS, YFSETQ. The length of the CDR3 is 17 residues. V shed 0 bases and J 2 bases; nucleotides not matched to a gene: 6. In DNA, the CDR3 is TGCGCCAGCAGCTTGGGGCCTAGCGGGGGGCGACAAGAGACCCAGTACTTC. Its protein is CASSLGPSGGRQETQYF.

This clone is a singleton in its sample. The CDR3 spells CASSLARADDTQYF. The DNA for the CDR3 is TGCGCCAGCAGCTTGGCCCGAGCGGACGATACGCAGTATTTT. The V and J genes are TRBV5-1 and TRBJ2-3; perhaps TRBD2 as D (5 bases). Germline loops: CDR1 SGHRS, CDR2 YFSETQ. This CDR3 has 14 residues. V lost 0 bases to trimming and J lost 6 bases, with 11 bases between them.

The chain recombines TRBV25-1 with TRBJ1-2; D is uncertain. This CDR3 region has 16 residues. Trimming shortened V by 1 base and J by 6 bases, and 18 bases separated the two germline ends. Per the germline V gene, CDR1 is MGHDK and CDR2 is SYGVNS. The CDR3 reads CASSESPPEGGNGYTF. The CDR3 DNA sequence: TGTGCCAGCAGTGAATCCCCCCCGGAGGGTGGGAATGGCTACACCTTC.

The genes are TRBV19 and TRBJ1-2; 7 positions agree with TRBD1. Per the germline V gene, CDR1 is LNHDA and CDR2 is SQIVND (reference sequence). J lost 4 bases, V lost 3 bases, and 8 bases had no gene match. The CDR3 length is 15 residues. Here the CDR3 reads CASSMRQGEIYGYTF. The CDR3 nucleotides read TGTGCCAGTAGTATGAGACAGGGAGAAATCTATGGCTACACCTTC.

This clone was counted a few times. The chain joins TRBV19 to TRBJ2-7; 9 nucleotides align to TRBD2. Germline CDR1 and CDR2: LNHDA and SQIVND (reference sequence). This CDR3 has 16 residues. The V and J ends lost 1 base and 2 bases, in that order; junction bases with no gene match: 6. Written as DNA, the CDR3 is TGTGCCAGTAGTATAGGTAGGCTAGCGGGAACCTACGAGCAGTACTTC. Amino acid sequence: CASSIGRLAGTYEQYF.

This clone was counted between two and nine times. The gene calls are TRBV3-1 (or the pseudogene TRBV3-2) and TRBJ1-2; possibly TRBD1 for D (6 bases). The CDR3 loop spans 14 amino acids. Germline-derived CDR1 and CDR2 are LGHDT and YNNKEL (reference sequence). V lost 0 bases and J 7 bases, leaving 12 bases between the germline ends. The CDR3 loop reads CASSQDLIGGGYTF. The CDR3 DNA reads TGTGCCAGCAGCCAAGACCTGATAGGGGGTGGCTACACCTTC.

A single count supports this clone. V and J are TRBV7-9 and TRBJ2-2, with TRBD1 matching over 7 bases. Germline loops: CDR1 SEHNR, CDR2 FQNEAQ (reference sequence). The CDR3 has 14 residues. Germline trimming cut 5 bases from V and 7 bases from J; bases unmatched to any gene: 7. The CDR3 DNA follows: TGTGCCAGCAGCCGAGACAGGGATGGCGGGGAGCTGTTTTTT. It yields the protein CASSRDRDGGELFF.

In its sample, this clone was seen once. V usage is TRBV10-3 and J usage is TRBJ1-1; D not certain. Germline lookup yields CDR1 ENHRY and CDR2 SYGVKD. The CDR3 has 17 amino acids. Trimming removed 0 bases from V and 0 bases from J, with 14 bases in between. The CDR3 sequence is CAISESAGIKMNTEAFF. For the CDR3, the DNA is TGTGCCATCAGTGAGTCGGCAGGCATAAAGATGAACACTGAAGCTTTCTTT.

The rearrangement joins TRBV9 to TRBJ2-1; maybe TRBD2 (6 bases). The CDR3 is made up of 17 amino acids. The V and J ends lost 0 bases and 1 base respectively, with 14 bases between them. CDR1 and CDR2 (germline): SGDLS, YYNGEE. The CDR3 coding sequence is TGTGCCAGCAGCGTAGGGATGGGGGGTGGTTCCTACAATGAGCAGTTCTTC. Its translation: CASSVGMGGGSYNEQFF.

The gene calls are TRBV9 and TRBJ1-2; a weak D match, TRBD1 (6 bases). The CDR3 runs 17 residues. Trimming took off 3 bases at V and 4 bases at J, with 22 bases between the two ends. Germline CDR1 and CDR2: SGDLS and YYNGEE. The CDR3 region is CASSEGGWTDKSYGYTF. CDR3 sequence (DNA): TGTGCCAGCAGCGAGGGTGGGTGGACAGACAAATCCTATGGCTACACCTTC. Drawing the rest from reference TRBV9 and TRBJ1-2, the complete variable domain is DSGVTQTPKHLITATGQRVTLRCSPRSGDLSVYWYQQSLDQGLQFLIQYYNGEERAKGNILERFSAQQFPDLHSELNLSSLELGDSALYFCASSEGGWTDKSYGYTFGSGTRLTVV.

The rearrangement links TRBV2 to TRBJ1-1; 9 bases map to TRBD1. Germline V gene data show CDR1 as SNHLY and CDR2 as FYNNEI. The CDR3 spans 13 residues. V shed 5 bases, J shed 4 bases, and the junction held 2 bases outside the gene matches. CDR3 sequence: CASSPTGGTEAFF. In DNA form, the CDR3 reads TGTGCCAGCAGTCCGACAGGGGGCACTGAAGCTTTCTTT. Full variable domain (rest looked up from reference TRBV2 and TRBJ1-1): EPEVTQTPSHQVTQMGQEVILRCVPISNHLYFYWYRQILGQKVEFLVSFYNNEISEKSEIFDDQFSVERPDGSNFTLKIRSTKLEDSAMYFCASSPTGGTEAFFGQGTRLTVV.

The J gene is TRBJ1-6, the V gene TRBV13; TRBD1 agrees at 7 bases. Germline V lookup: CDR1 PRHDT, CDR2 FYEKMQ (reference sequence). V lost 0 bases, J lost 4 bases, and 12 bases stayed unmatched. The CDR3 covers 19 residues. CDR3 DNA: TGTGCCAGCAGCTTAGGTCAAGAGATTCCGGGACAGTATAATTCACCCCTCCACTTT. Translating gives CASSLGQEIPGQYNSPLHF.

The CDR3 DNA follows: TGTGCCAGCAGCCTTAGCGGGAGTATAAATGAGCAGTTCTTC. It yields the protein CASSLSGSINEQFF. The chain joins TRBV6-6 to TRBJ2-1, with 9 bases matching TRBD2. V was pared by 6 bases and J by 7 bases, with 7 bases of the junction left unmatched. CDR3 size: 14 residues. Germline-derived CDR1 and CDR2 are MNHNY and SVGAGI (reference sequence).

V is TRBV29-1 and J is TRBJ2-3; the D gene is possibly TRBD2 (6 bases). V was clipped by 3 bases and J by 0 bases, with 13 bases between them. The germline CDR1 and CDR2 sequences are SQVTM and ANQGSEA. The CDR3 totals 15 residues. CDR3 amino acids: CSVDWGRQSTDTQYF. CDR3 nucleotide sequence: TGCAGCGTTGATTGGGGGAGGCAGAGCACAGATACGCAGTATTTT.

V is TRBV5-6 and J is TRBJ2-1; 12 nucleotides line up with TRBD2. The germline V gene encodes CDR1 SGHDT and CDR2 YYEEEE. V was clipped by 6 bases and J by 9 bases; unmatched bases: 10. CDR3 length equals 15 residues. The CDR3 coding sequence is TGTGCCAGCAACCACCTAGCGGGAGGGAGGGGTGAGCAGTTCTTC. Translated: CASNHLAGGRGEQFF.

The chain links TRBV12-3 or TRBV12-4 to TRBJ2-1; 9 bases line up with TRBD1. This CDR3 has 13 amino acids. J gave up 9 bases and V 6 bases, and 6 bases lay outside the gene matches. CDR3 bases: TGTGCCAGCAGACGGACAGGGGCTGGTGAGCAGTTCTTC. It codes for CASRRTGAGEQFF.

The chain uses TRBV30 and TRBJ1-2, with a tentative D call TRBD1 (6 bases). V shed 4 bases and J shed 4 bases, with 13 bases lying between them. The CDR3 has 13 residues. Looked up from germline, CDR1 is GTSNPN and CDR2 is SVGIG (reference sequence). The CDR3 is CAWTAGAAYGYTF. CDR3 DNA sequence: TGTGCCTGGACTGCAGGGGCTGCCTATGGCTACACCTTC.